These 9 T cell receptor beta chains share one sample of origin, sequenced in a study of immune evolution from preneoplasia to lung adenocarcinoma. The protocol was immunoSEQ multiplex PCR, while the TCRdb copy is restricted to in-frame clones and leaves out a portion. The sample lists about 5,200 clones; 75% to 85% were seen once. Sequencing was performed on FFPE adjacent normal lung tissue. Every receptor here comes from a donor older than 65 with lung adenocarcinoma.

V is TRBV29-1 and J is TRBJ2-1, with no clear D. V lost 3 bases to trimming and J lost 4 bases, with 7 bases between them. From germline, CDR1 is SQVTM and CDR2 ANQGSEA. The CDR3 is made up of 12 amino acids. DNA of the CDR3: TGCAGCGTTGATCGAGAGTACAATGAGCAGTTCTTC. This encodes CSVDREYNEQFF.

The rearrangement joins TRBV6-4 to TRBJ1-1; D unresolved. Germline-derived CDR1 and CDR2 are MRHNA and SNTAGT. V was clipped by 0 bases and J by 1 base, with 6 bases between them. The CDR3 contains 14 residues. The CDR3 loop reads CASSDSPENTEAFF. The DNA for the CDR3 is TGTGCCAGCAGTGACTCGCCAGAGAACACTGAAGCTTTCTTT.

This clone is a singleton in its sample. The chain has TRBV30 and TRBJ1-2; perhaps TRBD1 as D (6 bases). Germline CDR1 and CDR2: GTSNPN and SVGIG (reference sequence). This CDR3 is built from 15 residues. Trimming left V 2 bases short and J 2 bases short, with 15 bases between. The CDR3 nucleotides read TGTGCCTGGAGTTTCAGCCGGGACACCAACTATGGCTACACCTTC. Amino acids: CAWSFSRDTNYGYTF. Together with reference TRBV30 and TRBJ1-2, the CDR3 gives the full variable domain: SQTIHQWPATLVQPVGSPLSLECTVEGTSNPNLYWYRQAAGRGLQLLFYSVGIGQISSEVPQNLSASRPQDRQFILSSKKLLLSDSGFYLCAWSFSRDTNYGYTFGSGTRLTVV.

This clone was counted a few times. This chain connects TRBV18 to TRBJ2-7, with a weak D call TRBD1 (6 bases). V was shortened by 2 bases and J by 4 bases, with 9 bases between the two germline ends. This CDR3 is 13 amino acids long. CDR1 and CDR2 (germline): KGHSH, LQKENI. This chain's CDR3 is CASSPRTAYEQYF. The CDR3 region has the DNA TGTGCCAGCTCACCAAGGACAGCTTACGAGCAGTACTTC.

In its sample, this clone was seen a few times. The chain combines TRBV19 with TRBJ1-2; 7 bases map to TRBD1. Losses at the gene ends were 1 base for V and 4 bases for J; bases not matched to a gene: 6. The CDR3 consists of 15 residues. Germline V gene data show CDR1 as LNHDA and CDR2 as SQIVND (reference sequence). The CDR3 spells CASSIAQGTTYGYTF. Written as DNA, the CDR3 is TGTGCCAGTAGTATAGCACAGGGGACGACCTATGGCTACACCTTC.

The rearrangement links TRBV5-4 to TRBJ2-2, with unresolved D. Looked up from germline, CDR1 is SGHNT and CDR2 is YYREEE (reference sequence). This CDR3 has 12 residues. V lost 0 bases to trimming and J lost 9 bases, with 6 bases between them. CDR3 in DNA: TGTGCCAGCAGCTTGGCCGAAAGGGAGCTGTTTTTT. Translated, it gives CASSLAERELFF.

This clone was detected only a few times. J is TRBJ2-3 and V is TRBV29-1; 8 bases line up with TRBD2. The CDR3 has 14 residues. The V gene's germline CDR1 is SQVTM and CDR2 ANQGSEA. Losses at the gene ends were 3 bases for V and 6 bases for J; bases not matched to a gene: 8. CDR3 sequence reads: CSVELAGGLDTQYF. In DNA form, the CDR3 reads TGCAGCGTTGAGTTGGCGGGAGGTTTGGATACGCAGTATTTT.

V is TRBV11-2 and J is TRBJ2-3; D is undetermined. CDR1 is SGHAT and CDR2 is FQNNGV in the germline V gene. V was pared by 0 bases and J by 5 bases, with 9 bases between. The CDR3 loop spans 14 amino acids. This chain's CDR3 is CASSLDPSKDTQYF. The CDR3 DNA reads as TGTGCCAGCAGCTTAGACCCATCCAAAGATACGCAGTATTTT.

The rearrangement links TRBV29-1 to TRBJ2-7; 8 positions match TRBD2. V lost 5 bases and J lost 0; bases outside the gene matches: 15. This CDR3 has 17 amino acids. CDR1 is SQVTM, CDR2 ANQGSEA, per germline. CDR3 DNA: TGCAGCGTTTTATTTGGGCATGCGGGGGGTCACTCCTACGAGCAGTACTTC. Its translation is CSVLFGHAGGHSYEQYF.